This TCR beta chain was retrieved from a study of neoadjuvant nivolumab and ipilimumab in lung cancer. Study details: The combination arm added day-1 ipilimumab 1 mg/kg to nivolumab 3 mg/kg on days 1, 15, 29.

There are 13 residues in the CDR3. V dropped 5 bases and J dropped 5 bases, with 12 bases sitting between them. Germline values: CDR1 GTSNPN, CDR2 SVGIG (reference sequence). Concerning this clone itself: The antigen remains unidentified.

TCRdb keeps only in-frame clones here, not all; method: immunoSEQ multiplex PCR. The sample lists some 28,000 clones, approximately 83% occurring once. General study findings and limits: TCR richness and clonality were higher in tumors than adjacent uninvolved lung. Only two of four nivolumab-treated tumors gained richness and clonality by surgery.

The sample in question was tumor tissue, obtained after neoadjuvant nivolumab, alone or with ipilimumab, at or shortly before surgery. The chain uses TRBV30 and TRBJ1-4; possible D gene TRBD1, 5 bases. The TCR sequence derives from an adult with non-small cell lung cancer. CDR3 sequence: CAWEPGPNEKLFF. CDR3 DNA: TGTGCCTGGGAACCGGGGCCGAATGAAAAACTGTTTTTT.